Here is one TCR beta chain with its context. The data derive from a study of shared clonotypes between healthy human individuals. Study-wide context: Used for every donor were three CD4 naive, three CD4 memory, two CD8 naive and one CD8 memory plate.

This table comes from immunoSEQ multiplex PCR, and its TCRdb copy is limited to in-frame clones, with some not included. The table lists more than 2 million clones, about 93% of them singletons. Per germline, CDR1 SEHNR and CDR2 FQNEAQ (reference sequence). This CDR3 spans 14 amino acids. V lost 5 bases, J lost 2 bases, and 11 bases lay in between. Selected positively for CCR7 and CD45RO-negative, naive CD8 cells excluded terminally differentiated effector memory CD45RA+ cells. All the donors were Caucasian adults who lived in Nashville, Tennessee. The sample was naive CD8+ T cells from PBMCs. This chain connects TRBV7-9 to TRBJ2-3; D is unresolved. The origin of this receptor is a man aged 18 to 29 in good health. Some clones in this sample may be carry-over from other donors' samples. The chain's CDR3 is CASSRLELTDTQYF. Here the CDR3 DNA reads TGTGCCAGCAGCCGGCTCGAGCTCACAGATACGCAGTATTTT.